Reported below is one T cell receptor beta chain. A Seattle source enrolled patients during active infection and followed them longitudinally. The record originates from a study of blood T cell repertoires in COVID-19. For the study at large: There were acute and convalescent COVID-19 samples, and they came from the United States, Italy and Spain. Sample material is recorded as cDNA or gDNA derived from T cells, B-cell-depleted T cells, or PBMCs.

Per the original methods: Amplification from reference gene primers served as the basis for estimated nucleated cell counts. Produced via immunoSEQ multiplex PCR; TCRdb's table is partial and in-frame only. V, J and clone size are taken as reported in that table, and D and trimming were inferred from the DNA itself. The sample carries 160,000 or so clones, 79% recorded once. The CDR3 spans 15 residues. The V gene's germline CDR1 is SNHLY and CDR2 FYNNEI. V trimming: 3 bases; J trimming: 4 bases; junction bases outside the gene matches: 4. The source material was peripheral blood. The rearrangement uses TRBV2 and TRBJ2-2; 8 bases match TRBD1. The clonotype was recovered from a woman aged 55-69 years with COVID-19, enrolled during active disease. CDR3 amino acids: CASSEDRAATGELFF. CDR3 coding DNA: TGTGCCAGCAGTGAGGACAGGGCGGCCACCGGGGAGCTGTTTTTT.